This T cell receptor (beta chain) came from a study of CD8 T cells in ankylosing spondylitis. General study results and limits: Earlier work had already found some motif variants in reactive arthritis synovial fluid and blood. The study looked at matched synovial fluid samples from ankylosing spondylitis patients. Disease-linked clones were reported to be significantly enriched there.

TCRdb re-called the 5' RACE reads through MiXCR, storing one row per CDR3 protein. This sample has about 130,000 distinct CDR3 sequences, with about 7% found just once. About this clonotype itself: Its cognate antigen is unknown.

Sequenced sample: blood, either unsorted or a sorted T cell fraction (not recorded which). The source of this sequence is a male donor with ankylosing spondylitis or in good health (not recorded which).

CDR3 sequence (DNA): TGCAGCGCCACAATGACACACTATGGCTACACCTTC. Amino acid sequence: CSATMTHYGYTF. V usage is TRBV29-1 and J usage is TRBJ1-2; D call uncertain. Germline V gives CDR1 SQVTM, CDR2 ANQGSEA. The CDR3 is 12 residues long. Trimming cost V 7 bases and J 3 bases, with 12 bases left between them.